A selection of T cell receptor beta chains follows, all from one sample in a study of T cell repertoires in ileal Crohn's disease. Profiling relied on immunoSEQ multiplex PCR, and the TCRdb table lists in-frame clones only, not all of them. The sample has 7,000 or so clones, just under 75% seen once. The sample consisted of ileal tissue. These receptors all come from an adult with Crohn's disease. CDR3s include the opening cysteine and the closing phenylalanine or tryptophan. A D gene is named only where the DNA matches it firmly. Clone size is not always given. Where it is, it says once, few, many or a class for expanded clones.

size: .
D: .
V: TRBV11-2
J: TRBJ2-1
CDR3: CASSLDLGTNEQFF
DNA: TGTGCCAGCAGCTTAGACCTAGGGACCAATGAGCAGTTCTTC

size: .
D: .
V: TRBV19
J: TRBJ1-2
CDR3: CASEGGVHYGYTF
DNA: TGTGCCAGTGAGGGGGGAGTTCACTATGGCTACACCTTC

size: .
D: .
V: TRBV7-6
J: TRBJ2-2
CDR3: CASSLVVGGTGTGELFF
DNA: TGTGCCAGCAGCTTAGTCGTGGGTGGGACGGGCACCGGGGAGCTGTTTTTT

size: .
D: TRBD1
V: TRBV27
J: TRBJ2-6
CDR3: CASSAGGPSGANVLTF
DNA: TGTGCCAGCAGTGCAGGGGGCCCCTCTGGGGCCAACGTCCTGACTTTC

size: .
D: .
V: TRBV30
J: TRBJ2-6
CDR3: CAWKWQSGANVLTF
DNA: TGTGCCTGGAAGTGGCAGTCTGGGGCCAACGTCCTGACTTTC

size: .
D: TRBD1
V: TRBV15
J: TRBJ2-1
CDR3: CATSRDRDSSYNEQFF
DNA: TGTGCCACCAGCAGAGATAGGGACAGCTCCTACAATGAGCAGTTCTTC

size: .
D: .
V: TRBV28
J: TRBJ1-3
CDR3: CASSTSSGNTIYF
DNA: TGTGCCAGCAGTACCAGCTCTGGAAACACCATATATTTT

size: .
D: .
V: TRBV7-2
J: TRBJ1-1
CDR3: CASSVGGGRTEAFF
DNA: TGTGCCAGCAGCGTCGGAGGGGGTCGAACTGAAGCTTTCTTT

size: .
D: .
V: TRBV19
J: TRBJ1-2
CDR3: CASRDDIFHGYTF
DNA: TGTGCCAGTAGGGATGACATTTTTCATGGCTACACCTTC

size: few
D: .
V: TRBV4-1
J: TRBJ1-4
CDR3: CASSQGWTEEKLFF
DNA: TGCGCCAGCAGCCAAGGTTGGACAGAGGAAAAACTGTTTTTT